A selection of T cell receptor beta chains follows, all from one sample in a study of metastatic and nonmetastatic thyroid tumors. TCRdb redid the clone calls on the PCR reads using MiXCR. The repertoire holds 15,000 to 20,000 clones, with less than 25% as singletons. Input material: adjacent normal tissue. These receptors came from a female donor with papillary thyroid cancer or a benign thyroid nodule (not recorded which). Some clones in this sample may be carry-over from other donors' samples. The CDR3 runs from the conserved cysteine through the conserved F or W. D genes are given only for firm matches. A row's size may be missing; if present it is once, few, many or a size class.

j_call | v_call | d_call | clone_size | cdr3_nt | cdr3_aa
TRBJ2-1 | TRBV12-3/TRBV12-4 | TRBD2 | . | TGTGCCAGCAGGACGACTAGCGGGGGCCTAGATGAGCAGTTCTTC | CASRTTSGGLDEQFF
TRBJ1-1 | TRBV20-1 | . | few | TGCAGTGCTCTAACACCAAACACTGAAGCTTTCTTT | CSALTPNTEAFF
TRBJ2-7 | TRBV4-1 | TRBD2 | few | TGCGCCAGCAGCCAAGGGGGCGGGAGTGGGTACGAGCAGTACTTC | CASSQGGGSGYEQYF
TRBJ2-5 | TRBV6-5 | . | few | TGTGCCAGCAGTACCAATACAGGGACCCAGTACTTC | CASSTNTGTQYF
TRBJ2-7 | TRBV28 | . | few | TGTGCCAGCAGCGTAGAGCGGTACGAGCAGTACTTC | CASSVERYEQYF
TRBJ1-6 | TRBV5-1 | . | few | TGCGCCAGCAGCATACTACCGGGAGAAAATTCACCCCTCCACTTT | CASSILPGENSPLHF
TRBJ1-2 | TRBV5-1 | . | few | TGCGCCAGCAGCTTGGGTCCAGCTAACTATGGCTACACCTTC | CASSLGPANYGYTF
TRBJ2-7 | TRBV7-8 | . | . | TGTGCCAGCAGCTGGACTTCGGGGGCCTACGAGCAGTACTTC | CASSWTSGAYEQYF
TRBJ1-4 | TRBV7-6 | . | . | TGTGCCAGCAGCTTAGCGCAGGACCGGCGGCTGTTTTTT | CASSLAQDRRLFF
TRBJ1-6 | TRBV6-1 | . | . | TGTGCCAGCACCGGGGGTTCCTATAATTCACCCCTCCACTTT | CASTGGSYNSPLHF
TRBJ2-7 | TRBV20-1 | . | . | TGCAGTGCTAGAGTACGACAGGCCTACGAGCAGTACTTC | CSARVRQAYEQYF
TRBJ2-5 | TRBV10-2 | . | . | TGCGCCAGCGCAACGGGACAAACACAAGAGACCCAGTACTTC | CASATGQTQETQYF
TRBJ2-7 | TRBV6-2/TRBV6-3 | TRBD2 | . | TGTGCCAGCAGTAAACCCTCCTTCGGGACTAGGGGGTACGAGCAGTACTTC | CASSKPSFGTRGYEQYF
TRBJ1-2 | TRBV19 | TRBD1 | few | TGTGCCAGTAGTATTGACAGGGGTTCATATGGCTACACCTTC | CASSIDRGSYGYTF
TRBJ2-7 | TRBV30 | . | . | TGTGCCTGGAGTAGAGGGGCCAGAGCCTACGAGCAGTACTTC | CAWSRGARAYEQYF
TRBJ2-3 | TRBV27 | . | few | TGTGCCAGCAGTTTCACTCGCACAGATACGCAGTATTTT | CASSFTRTDTQYF
TRBJ2-7 | TRBV5-1 | TRBD2 | . | TGCGCCAGCAGCCCCGAACCAGGGAGGGCTTCCTACGAGCAGTACTTC | CASSPEPGRASYEQYF
TRBJ1-2 | TRBV20-1 | TRBD1 | many | TGCAGTGCTAGAGAAACAGGGGGAGGGGATGGCTACACCTTC | CSARETGGGDGYTF
TRBJ2-5 | TRBV27 | . | few | TGTGCCAGCAGTCGCGGGGGCGGGGAGACCCAGTACTTC | CASSRGGGETQYF
TRBJ2-1 | TRBV2 | . | many | TGTGCCAGCAGGGACGGAGGCTCCTACAATGAGCAGTTCTTC | CASRDGGSYNEQFF
TRBJ1-4 | TRBV20-1 | . | . | TGCAGTGCTAGAGATCTGGGGGGGGACGATGATGAAAAACTGTTTTTT | CSARDLGGDDDEKLFF
TRBJ2-5 | TRBV9 | . | . | TGTGCCAGCAGCTCCTGGGGCGGGGAGACCCAGTACTTC | CASSSWGGETQYF
TRBJ1-2 | TRBV6-1 | TRBD1 | few | TGTGCCAGCAGAAGTAGACAGGGGGCTCGCTATGGCTACACCTTC | CASRSRQGARYGYTF
TRBJ2-1 | TRBV28 | TRBD2 | . | TGTGCCAGCAGTGGGACAGGTCCTAGCGGGAGGGCTTCTTGGGATGAGCAGTTCTTC | CASSGTGPSGRASWDEQFF
TRBJ2-5 | TRBV2 | . | few | TGTGCCAGCAGTGTTGGGGGTTTGGAGACCCAGTACTTC | CASSVGGLETQYF
TRBJ2-7 | TRBV28 | . | . | TGTGCCAGCAGTCGCCCGGACTATTCCTACGAGCAGTACTTC | CASSRPDYSYEQYF
TRBJ2-3 | TRBV12-3/TRBV12-4 | TRBD1 | . | TGTGCCAGCAGATGGGACAGGGGGCTTGACACAGATACGCAGTATTTT | CASRWDRGLDTDTQYF
TRBJ2-2 | TRBV5-1 | TRBD1 | many | TGCGCCAGCAGCGAGGACAGGGGGCCCGGGGAGCTGTTTTTT | CASSEDRGPGELFF
TRBJ2-7 | TRBV7-8 | . | . | TGTGCCAGCAGCTCCCCCGGAGGGCGAGAAATCTACGAGCAGTACTTC | CASSSPGGREIYEQYF
TRBJ1-1 | TRBV30 | . | few | TGTGCCTGGAGCCTGCAGAGGCACACTGAAGCTTTCTTT | CAWSLQRHTEAFF
TRBJ1-2 | TRBV5-1 | TRBD1 | . | TGCGCCAGCAGCTTGCTCGGACAGGGTAGCTATGGCTACACCTTC | CASSLLGQGSYGYTF
TRBJ2-1 | TRBV6-1 | . | few | TGTGCCAGCAAACTTAGCCACGAGCAGTTCTTC | CASKLSHEQFF
TRBJ2-7 | TRBV12-3/TRBV12-4 | TRBD2 | many | TGTGCCAGCAGTTTACGGCTAGCGGGAGGTGTCGAGCAGTACTTC | CASSLRLAGGVEQYF
TRBJ2-3 | TRBV5-6 | TRBD2 | . | TGTGCCAGCAGCTTGGCGGCGGGACTAGGAGGAGATACGCAGTATTTT | CASSLAAGLGGDTQYF
TRBJ2-7 | TRBV5-1 | TRBD1 | . | TGCGCCAGCAGACGATCCGGGACAGGGTCCAACGAGCAGTACTTC | CASRRSGTGSNEQYF
TRBJ1-6 | TRBV28 | . | few | TGTGCCAGCAGGGTGGGGGACTCCTATAATTCACCCCTCCACTTT | CASRVGDSYNSPLHF
TRBJ1-2 | TRBV6-1 | . | . | TGTGCCAGCAGTGAAAGGAGGGTAGGGGGACTCTATGGCTACACCTTC | CASSERRVGGLYGYTF